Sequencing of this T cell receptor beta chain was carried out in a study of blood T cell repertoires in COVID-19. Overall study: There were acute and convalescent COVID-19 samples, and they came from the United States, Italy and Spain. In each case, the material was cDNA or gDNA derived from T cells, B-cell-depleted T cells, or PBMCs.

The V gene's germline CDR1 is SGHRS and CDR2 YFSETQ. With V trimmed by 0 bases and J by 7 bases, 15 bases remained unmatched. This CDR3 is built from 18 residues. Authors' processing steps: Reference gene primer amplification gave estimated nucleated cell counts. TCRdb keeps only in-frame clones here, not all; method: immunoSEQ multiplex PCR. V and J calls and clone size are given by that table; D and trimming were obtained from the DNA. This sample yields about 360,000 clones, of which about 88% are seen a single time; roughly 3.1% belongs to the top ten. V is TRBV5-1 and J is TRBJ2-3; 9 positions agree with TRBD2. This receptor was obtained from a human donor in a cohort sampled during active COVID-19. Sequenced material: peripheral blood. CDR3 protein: CASSLALLRTSERNTQYF. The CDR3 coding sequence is TGCGCCAGCAGCTTGGCCCTACTCCGGACTAGCGAGAGGAATACGCAGTATTTT.